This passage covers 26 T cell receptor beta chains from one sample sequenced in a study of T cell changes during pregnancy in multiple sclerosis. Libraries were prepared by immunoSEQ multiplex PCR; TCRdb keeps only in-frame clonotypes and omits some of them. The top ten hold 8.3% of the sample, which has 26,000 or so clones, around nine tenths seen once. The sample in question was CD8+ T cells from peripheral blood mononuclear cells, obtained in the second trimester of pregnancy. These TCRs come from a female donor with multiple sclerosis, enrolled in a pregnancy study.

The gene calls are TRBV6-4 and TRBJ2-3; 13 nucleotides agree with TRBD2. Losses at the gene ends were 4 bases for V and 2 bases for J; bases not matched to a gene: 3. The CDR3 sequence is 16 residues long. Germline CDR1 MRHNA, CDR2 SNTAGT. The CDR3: CASSVLAGGDTDTQYF. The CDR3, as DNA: TGTGCCAGCAGTGTACTAGCGGGGGGGGACACAGATACGCAGTATTTT.

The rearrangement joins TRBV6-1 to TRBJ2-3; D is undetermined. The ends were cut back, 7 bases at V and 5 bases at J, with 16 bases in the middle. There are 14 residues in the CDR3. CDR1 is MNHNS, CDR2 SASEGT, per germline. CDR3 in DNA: TGTGCCAGCACCCCGGTCTTCAGGCGAGATACGCAGTATTTT. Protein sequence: CASTPVFRRDTQYF.

CDR3 coding DNA: TGTGCCAGCAGCTTAGGGAACAGGGGGTTAAGCTACACCTTC. This sequence encodes CASSLGNRGLSYTF. J is TRBJ1-2 and V is TRBV7-2; 8 bases map to TRBD1. Germline-derived CDR1 and CDR2 are SGHTA and FQGNSA. V trimming: 1 base; J trimming: 9 bases; junction bases outside the gene matches: 7. The CDR3 runs to 14 residues.

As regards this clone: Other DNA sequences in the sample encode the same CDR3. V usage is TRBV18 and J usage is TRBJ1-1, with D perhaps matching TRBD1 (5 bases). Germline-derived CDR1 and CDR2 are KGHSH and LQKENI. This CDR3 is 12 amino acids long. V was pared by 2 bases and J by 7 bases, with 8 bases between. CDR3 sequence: CASSPGGVEAFF. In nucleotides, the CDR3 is TGTGCCAGCTCACCAGGGGGGGTTGAAGCTTTCTTT.

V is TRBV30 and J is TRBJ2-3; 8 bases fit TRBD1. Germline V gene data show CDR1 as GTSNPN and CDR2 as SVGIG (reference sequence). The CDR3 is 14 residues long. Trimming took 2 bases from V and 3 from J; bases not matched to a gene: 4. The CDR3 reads CAWSLDRVTDTQYF. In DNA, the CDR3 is TGTGCCTGGAGTTTGGACAGGGTAACAGATACGCAGTATTTT.

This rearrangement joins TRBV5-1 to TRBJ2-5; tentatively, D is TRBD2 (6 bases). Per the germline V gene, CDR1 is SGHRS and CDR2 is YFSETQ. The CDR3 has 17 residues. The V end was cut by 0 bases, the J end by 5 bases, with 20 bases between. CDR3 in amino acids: CASSLGLRGLYMETQYF. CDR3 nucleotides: TGCGCCAGCAGCTTGGGTTTGCGGGGACTTTATATGGAGACCCAGTACTTC.

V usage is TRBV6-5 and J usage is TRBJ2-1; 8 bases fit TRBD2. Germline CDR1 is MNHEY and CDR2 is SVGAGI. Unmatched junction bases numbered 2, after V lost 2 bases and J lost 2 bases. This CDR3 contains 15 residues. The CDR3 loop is CASSYGTSPYNEQFF. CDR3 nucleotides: TGTGCCAGCAGTTACGGGACTAGTCCCTACAATGAGCAGTTCTTC.

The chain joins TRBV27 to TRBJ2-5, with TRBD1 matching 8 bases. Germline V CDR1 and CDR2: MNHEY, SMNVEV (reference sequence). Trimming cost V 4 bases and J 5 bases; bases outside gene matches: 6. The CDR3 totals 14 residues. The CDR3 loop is CASSSRGRYETQYF. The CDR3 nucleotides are TGTGCCAGCAGTTCCAGGGGGCGCTATGAGACCCAGTACTTC.

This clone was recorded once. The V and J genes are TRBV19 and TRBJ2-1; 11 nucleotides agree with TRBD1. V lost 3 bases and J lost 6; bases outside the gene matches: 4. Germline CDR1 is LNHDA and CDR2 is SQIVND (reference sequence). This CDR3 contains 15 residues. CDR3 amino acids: CASSMDRGLVNEQFF. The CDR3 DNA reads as TGTGCCAGTAGTATGGACAGGGGGCTAGTCAATGAGCAGTTCTTC. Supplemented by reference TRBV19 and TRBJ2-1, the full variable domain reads DGGITQSPKYLFRKEGQNVTLSCEQNLNHDAMYWYRQDPGQGLRLIYYSQIVNDFQKGDIAEGYSVSREKKESFPLTVTSAQKNPTAFYLCASSMDRGLVNEQFFGPGTRLTVL.

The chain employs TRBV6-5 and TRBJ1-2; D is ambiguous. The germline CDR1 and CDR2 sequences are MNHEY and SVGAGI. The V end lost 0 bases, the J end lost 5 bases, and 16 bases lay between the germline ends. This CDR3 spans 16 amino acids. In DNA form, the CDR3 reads TGTGCCAGCAGTTACTCGACCCTAACAGCTTCTTATGGCTACACCTTC. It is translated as CASSYSTLTASYGYTF.

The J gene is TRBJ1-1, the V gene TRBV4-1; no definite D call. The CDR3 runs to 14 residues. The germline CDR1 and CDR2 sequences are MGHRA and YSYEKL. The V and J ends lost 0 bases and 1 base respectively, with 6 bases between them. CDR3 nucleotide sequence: TGCGCCAGCAGCCAAGATGGCAGGAACACTGAAGCTTTCTTT. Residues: CASSQDGRNTEAFF.

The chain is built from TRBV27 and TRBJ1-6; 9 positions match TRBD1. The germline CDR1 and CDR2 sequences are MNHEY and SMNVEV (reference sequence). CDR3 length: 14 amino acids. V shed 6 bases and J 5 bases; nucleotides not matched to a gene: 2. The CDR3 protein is CASRRDRDNSPLHF. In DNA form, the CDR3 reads TGTGCCAGCAGACGGGACAGGGATAATTCACCCCTCCACTTT.

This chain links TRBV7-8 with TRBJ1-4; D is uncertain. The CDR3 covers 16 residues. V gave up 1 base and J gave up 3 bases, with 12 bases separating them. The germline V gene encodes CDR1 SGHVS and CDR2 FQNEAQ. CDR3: CASSLEFGTANEKLFF. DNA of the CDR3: TGTGCCAGCAGCTTAGAGTTCGGTACGGCTAATGAAAAACTGTTTTTT.

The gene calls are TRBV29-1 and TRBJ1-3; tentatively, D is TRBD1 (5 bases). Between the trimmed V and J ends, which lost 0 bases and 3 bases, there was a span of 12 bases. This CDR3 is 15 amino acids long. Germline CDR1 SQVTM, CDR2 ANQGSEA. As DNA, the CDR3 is TGCAGCGTTGAAGATCAAGCCCAGGGTGGAAACACCATATATTTT. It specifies CSVEDQAQGGNTIYF.

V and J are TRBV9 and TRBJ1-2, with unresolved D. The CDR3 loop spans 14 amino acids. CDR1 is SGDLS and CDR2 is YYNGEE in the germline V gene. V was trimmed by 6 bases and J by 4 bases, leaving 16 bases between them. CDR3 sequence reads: CASTARARGYGYTF. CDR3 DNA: TGTGCCAGCACCGCGAGGGCGCGCGGCTATGGCTACACCTTC.

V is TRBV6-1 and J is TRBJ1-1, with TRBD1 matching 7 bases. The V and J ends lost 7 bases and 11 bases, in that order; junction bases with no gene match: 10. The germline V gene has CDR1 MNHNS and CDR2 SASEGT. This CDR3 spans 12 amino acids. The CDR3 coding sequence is TGTGCCAGCATAGACAGGGCTCCTGGGGCTTTCTTT. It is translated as CASIDRAPGAFF.

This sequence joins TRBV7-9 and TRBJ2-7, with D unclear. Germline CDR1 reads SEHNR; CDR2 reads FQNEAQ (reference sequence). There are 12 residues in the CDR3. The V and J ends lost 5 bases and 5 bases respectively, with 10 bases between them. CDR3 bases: TGTGCCAGCAGCCATGGGCTCAACGAGCAGTACTTC. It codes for CASSHGLNEQYF. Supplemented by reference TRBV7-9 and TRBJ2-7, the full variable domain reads DTGVSQNPRHKITKRGQNVTFRCDPISEHNRLYWYRQTLGQGPEFLTYFQNEAQLEKSRLLSDRFSAERPKGSFSTLEIQRTEQGDSAMYLCASSHGLNEQYFGPGTRLTVT.

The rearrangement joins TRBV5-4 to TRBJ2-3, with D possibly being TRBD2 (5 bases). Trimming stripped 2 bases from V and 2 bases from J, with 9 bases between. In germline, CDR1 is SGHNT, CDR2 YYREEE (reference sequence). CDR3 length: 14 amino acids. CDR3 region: CASSFSGLTDTQYF. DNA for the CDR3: TGTGCCAGCAGCTTTTCAGGACTCACAGATACGCAGTATTTT.

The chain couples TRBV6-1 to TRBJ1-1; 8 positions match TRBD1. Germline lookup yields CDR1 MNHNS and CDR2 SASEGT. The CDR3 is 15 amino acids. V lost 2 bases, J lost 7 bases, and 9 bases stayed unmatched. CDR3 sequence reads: CASSESITGGGEAFF. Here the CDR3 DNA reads TGTGCCAGCAGTGAATCCATAACAGGGGGGGGTGAAGCTTTCTTT.

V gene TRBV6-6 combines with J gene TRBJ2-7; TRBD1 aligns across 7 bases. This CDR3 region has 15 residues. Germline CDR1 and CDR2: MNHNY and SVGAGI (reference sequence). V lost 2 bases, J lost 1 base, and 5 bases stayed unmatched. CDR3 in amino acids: CASSYTTGFSYEQYF. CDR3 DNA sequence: TGTGCCAGCAGTTACACGACAGGGTTTTCCTACGAGCAGTACTTC.

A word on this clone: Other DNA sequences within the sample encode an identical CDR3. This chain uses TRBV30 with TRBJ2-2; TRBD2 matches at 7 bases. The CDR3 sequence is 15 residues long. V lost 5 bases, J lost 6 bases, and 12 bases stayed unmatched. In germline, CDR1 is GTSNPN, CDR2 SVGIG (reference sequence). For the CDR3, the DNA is TGTGCCTGGGCCGGGGGAGGGGTCCACGCCGGGGAGCTGTTTTTT. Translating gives CAWAGGGVHAGELFF.

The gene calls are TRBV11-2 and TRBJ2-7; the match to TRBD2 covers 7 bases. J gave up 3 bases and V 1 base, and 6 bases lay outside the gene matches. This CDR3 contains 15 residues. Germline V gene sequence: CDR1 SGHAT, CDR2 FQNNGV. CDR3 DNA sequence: TGTGCCAGCAGCTTAGGGGGGGGAAGGGGCTACGAGCAGTACTTC. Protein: CASSLGGGRGYEQYF.

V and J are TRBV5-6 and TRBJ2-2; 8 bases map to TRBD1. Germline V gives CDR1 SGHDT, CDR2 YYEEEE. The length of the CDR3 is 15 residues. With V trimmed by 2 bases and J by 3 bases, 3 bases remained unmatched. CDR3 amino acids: CASSFGTGHTGELFF. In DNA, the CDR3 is TGTGCCAGCAGCTTCGGGACAGGCCACACCGGGGAGCTGTTTTTT.

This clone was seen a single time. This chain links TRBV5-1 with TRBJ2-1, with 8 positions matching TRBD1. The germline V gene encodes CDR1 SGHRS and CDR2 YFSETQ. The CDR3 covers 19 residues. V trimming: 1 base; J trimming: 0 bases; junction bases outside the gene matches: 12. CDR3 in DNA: TGCGCCAGCAGCTTGAGTGAGACAGGGGAAGGGGGCTCCTACAATGAGCAGTTCTTC. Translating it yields CASSLSETGEGGSYNEQFF. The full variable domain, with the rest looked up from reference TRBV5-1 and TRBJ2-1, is KAGVTQTPRYLIKTRGQQVTLSCSPISGHRSVSWYQQTPGQGLQFLFEYFSETQRNKGNFPGRFSGRQFSNSRSEMNVSTLELGDSALYLCASSLSETGEGGSYNEQFFGPGTRLTVL.

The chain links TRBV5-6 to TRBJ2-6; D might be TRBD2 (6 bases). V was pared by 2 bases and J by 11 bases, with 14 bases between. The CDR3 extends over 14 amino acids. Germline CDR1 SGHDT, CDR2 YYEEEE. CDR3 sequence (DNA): TGTGCCAGCAGCTTCGGAGGGTTCGAGGACGTCCTGACTTTC. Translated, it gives CASSFGGFEDVLTF.

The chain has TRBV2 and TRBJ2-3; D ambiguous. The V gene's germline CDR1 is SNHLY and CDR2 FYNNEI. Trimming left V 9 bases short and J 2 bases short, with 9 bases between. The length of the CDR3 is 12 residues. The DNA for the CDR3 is TGTGCCAGTGCTGGCTCCACAGATACGCAGTATTTT. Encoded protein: CASAGSTDTQYF.